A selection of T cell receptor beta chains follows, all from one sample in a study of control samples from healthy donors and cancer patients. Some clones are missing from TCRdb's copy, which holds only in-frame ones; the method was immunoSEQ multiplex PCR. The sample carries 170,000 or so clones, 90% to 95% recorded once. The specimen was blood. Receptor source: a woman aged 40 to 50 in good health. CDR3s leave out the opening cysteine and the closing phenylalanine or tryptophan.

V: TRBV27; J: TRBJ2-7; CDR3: ASRTKPDAPYEQY
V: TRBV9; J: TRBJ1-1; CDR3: ASSPPRGVTEAF
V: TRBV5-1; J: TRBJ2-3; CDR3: ASSRGDTQY
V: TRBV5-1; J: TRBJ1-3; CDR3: ASSLDPGSFGNTIY
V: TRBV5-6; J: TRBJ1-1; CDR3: ASSTRGTEAF
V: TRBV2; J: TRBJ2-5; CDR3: ASYPSQETQY
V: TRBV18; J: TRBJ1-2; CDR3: ASSPGQGLDGYT
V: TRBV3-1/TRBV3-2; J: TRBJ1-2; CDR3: ASSQEGVGFASGYT
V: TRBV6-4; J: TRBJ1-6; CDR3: ASSAMWGNSPLH
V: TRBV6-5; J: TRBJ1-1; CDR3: ASRLGHTEAF
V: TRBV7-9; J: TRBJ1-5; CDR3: ASSLGETGNQPQH
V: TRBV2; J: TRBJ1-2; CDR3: ASSETGYGYT
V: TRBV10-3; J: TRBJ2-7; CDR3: AIRGSSYEQY
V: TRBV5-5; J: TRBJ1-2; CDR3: ASSLDSRLRGYT
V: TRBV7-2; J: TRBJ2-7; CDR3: ASSLGPGTETYEQY
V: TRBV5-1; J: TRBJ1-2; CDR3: ASSPSGLGYT
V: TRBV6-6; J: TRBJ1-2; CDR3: ASSYPTVTQGYT
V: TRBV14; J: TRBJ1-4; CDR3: ASSPTGTGGKGTNEKLF
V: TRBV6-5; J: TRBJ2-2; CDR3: ASSYQGRTGELF
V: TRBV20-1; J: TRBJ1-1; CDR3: SASYRGYTEAF